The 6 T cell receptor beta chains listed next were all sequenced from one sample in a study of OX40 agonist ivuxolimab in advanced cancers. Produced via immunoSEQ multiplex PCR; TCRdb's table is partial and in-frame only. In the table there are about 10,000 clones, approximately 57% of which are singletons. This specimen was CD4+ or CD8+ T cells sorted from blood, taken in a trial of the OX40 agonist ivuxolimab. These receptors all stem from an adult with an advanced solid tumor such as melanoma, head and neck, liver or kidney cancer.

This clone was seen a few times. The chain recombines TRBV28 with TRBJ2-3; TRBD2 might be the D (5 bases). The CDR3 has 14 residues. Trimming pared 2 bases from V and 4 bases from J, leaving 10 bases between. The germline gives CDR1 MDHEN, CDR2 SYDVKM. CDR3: CASSLTQRADTQYF. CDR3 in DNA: TGTGCCAGCAGTTTAACACAGAGGGCAGATACGCAGTATTTT.

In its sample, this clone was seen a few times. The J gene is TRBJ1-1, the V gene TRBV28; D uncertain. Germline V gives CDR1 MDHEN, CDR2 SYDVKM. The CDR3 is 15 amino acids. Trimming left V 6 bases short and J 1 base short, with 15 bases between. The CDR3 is CASRSLITENTEAFF. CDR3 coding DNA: TGTGCCAGCAGGTCCCTAATCACAGAGAACACTGAAGCTTTCTTT.

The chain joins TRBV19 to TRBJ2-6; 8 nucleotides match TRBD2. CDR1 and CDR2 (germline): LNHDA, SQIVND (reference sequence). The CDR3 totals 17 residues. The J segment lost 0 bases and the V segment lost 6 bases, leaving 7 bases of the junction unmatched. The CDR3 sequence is CASRISGTNSGANVLTF. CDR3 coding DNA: TGTGCCAGTAGAATTAGCGGGACCAACTCTGGGGCCAACGTCCTGACTTTC.

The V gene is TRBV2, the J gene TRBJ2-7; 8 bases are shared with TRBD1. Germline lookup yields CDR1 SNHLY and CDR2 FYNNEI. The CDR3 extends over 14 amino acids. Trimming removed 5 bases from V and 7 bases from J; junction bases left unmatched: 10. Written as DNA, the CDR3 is TGTGCCAGCAGTTTGGACAGGGCTGTTGGAGAGCAGTACTTC. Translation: CASSLDRAVGEQYF.

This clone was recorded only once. CDR3 loop: CASSSNLDRNTGELFF. In nucleotides, the CDR3 is TGTGCCAGCAGCTCCAACTTGGACAGGAACACCGGGGAGCTGTTTTTT. This rearrangement joins TRBV7-9 to TRBJ2-2; TRBD1 might be the D (6 bases). The germline V gene encodes CDR1 SEHNR and CDR2 FQNEAQ (reference sequence). The V end lost 4 bases, the J end lost 1 base, and 13 bases lay between the germline ends. The CDR3 is 16 amino acids.

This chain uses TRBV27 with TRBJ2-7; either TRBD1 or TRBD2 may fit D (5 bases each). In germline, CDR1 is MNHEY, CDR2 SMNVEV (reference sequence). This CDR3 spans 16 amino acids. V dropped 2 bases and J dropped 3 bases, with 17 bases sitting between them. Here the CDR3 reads CASSLRPGTWNYEQYF. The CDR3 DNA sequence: TGTGCCAGCAGTTTACGCCCGGGGACCTGGAACTACGAGCAGTACTTC.